This TCR beta chain was recorded in a study of blood T cell repertoires in COVID-19. The method was immunoSEQ multiplex PCR; TCRdb's version includes in-frame clones alone and lacks a portion of them. Of around 300,000 clones in the sample, around 85% were seen once. Everyone who took part was 18 to 89 years old, and they came from 24 US areas. Recovery among Cohort 3 donors was established by two negative PCRs, clearance, or symptom resolution. The CDR3 is 14 amino acids. CDR1 LGHDT and CDR2 YNNKEL come from the germline V gene (reference sequence). The V gene end was trimmed by 8 bases and the J gene end by 7 bases; junction bases not matched to a gene: 11.

The chain uses TRBV3-1 (or the pseudogene TRBV3-2) and TRBJ2-3; 8 bases match TRBD2. This sequence originates from a woman aged 40 to 50 who had recovered from COVID-19. Source material: PBMCs or T cells enriched from blood (not recorded which). The CDR3: CASEKAGGVYTQYF. The DNA for the CDR3 is TGTGCCAGCGAGAAGGCGGGAGGTGTGTATACGCAGTATTTT.